Sequencing of this TCR beta chain was carried out in a study of TIL therapy for anti-PD-1-resistant metastatic lung cancer. The germline V and J ends were trimmed by 5 bases and 1 base, with 12 bases remaining between them. Germline V lookup: CDR1 MDHEN, CDR2 SYDVKM. The CDR3 totals 15 residues. Time point meaning: pre-treatment sample, taken before nivolumab and TIL therapy. The tumor samples were excised metastases, mostly pleural nodules or supraclavicular lymph nodes. Study outcomes and limitations: TIL cultures after expansion showed higher clonality and lower diversity than baseline tumor (median around 5.9% vs 31%).

The libraries were made with immunoSEQ v3. Produced via immunoSEQ multiplex PCR; TCRdb's table is partial and in-frame only. This table has tens of thousands of clones, around 64% appearing once. Notes on this clone: Its cognate antigen is unknown.

The TCR was taken from a person aged 25-79 years with non-small cell lung cancer. This rearrangement joins TRBV28 to TRBJ1-5; TRBD1 might be the D (6 bases). The material was tumor tissue, obtained at baseline. CDR3 sequence: CASSATGSSNQPQHF. The CDR3 DNA is TGTGCCAGCAGTGCTACAGGGTCGAGCAATCAGCCCCAGCATTTT.